Each of the 14 T cell receptor beta chains below was sequenced from the same sample in a study of memory CD4+ T cells and cytomegalovirus serostatus. Libraries were prepared by immunoSEQ multiplex PCR; TCRdb keeps only in-frame clonotypes and omits some of them. The profile shows more than 45,000 clones, roughly 78% of them singletons. Single viable CD3+CD4+CD8-CD45RO+ cells were sorted as the memory CD4+ T cells. Sequenced sample: memory CD4+ T cells from blood. These TCRs come from an adult in good health and CMV-seronegative.

In this sample, this clone turned up once. The chain has TRBV5-1 and TRBJ2-5; the D call may be TRBD1 or TRBD2 (7 bases each). The CDR3 length is 14 residues. V was cut by 4 bases and J by 5 bases, with 15 bases left in between. CDR1 is SGHRS, CDR2 YFSETQ, per germline. CDR3 residues: CASSAGLGGETQYF. CDR3 sequence (DNA): TGCGCCAGCAGCGCCGGACTAGGGGGCGAGACCCAGTACTTC. The complete variable domain, with remaining parts taken from reference TRBV5-1 and TRBJ2-5, reads KAGVTQTPRYLIKTRGQQVTLSCSPISGHRSVSWYQQTPGQGLQFLFEYFSETQRNKGNFPGRFSGRQFSNSRSEMNVSTLELGDSALYLCASSAGLGGETQYFGPGTRLLVL.

The chain uses TRBV15 and TRBJ1-2; D is unclear. This CDR3 region has 13 residues. From germline, CDR1 is LNHNV and CDR2 YYDKDF (reference sequence). V was shortened by 3 bases and J by 0 bases, with 5 bases between the two germline ends. CDR3 loop: CATSRGANYGYTF. CDR3 DNA sequence: TGTGCCACCAGCAGGGGAGCTAACTATGGCTACACCTTC.

This sequence joins TRBV5-6 and TRBJ1-3; no firm D call. The CDR3 has 16 amino acids. Germline-derived CDR1 and CDR2 are SGHDT and YYEEEE. The V gene lost 0 bases and the J gene lost 8 bases, with 18 bases spanning the gap. The CDR3 here is CASSLGSAAPVDTIYF. CDR3 DNA sequence: TGTGCCAGCAGCTTGGGTTCAGCTGCGCCGGTGGACACCATATATTTT.

The genes are TRBV11-2 and TRBJ2-1, with D perhaps TRBD1 or TRBD2 (7 bases each). V was shortened by 5 bases and J by 8 bases, with 10 bases between the two germline ends. This CDR3 spans 12 amino acids. CDR1 and CDR2 (germline): SGHAT, FQNNGV. The CDR3 DNA is TGTGCCAGCAGCCCAGGGGGGGATGAGCAGTTCTTC. Translated: CASSPGGDEQFF. The full variable domain, rest sourced from reference TRBV11-2 and TRBJ2-1, is EAGVAQSPRYKIIEKRQSVAFWCNPISGHATLYWYQQILGQGPKLLIQFQNNGVVDDSQLPKDRFSAERLKGVDSTLKIQPAKLEDSAVYLCASSPGGDEQFFGPGTRLTVL.

This chain connects TRBV2 to TRBJ2-1; TRBD1 aligns across 7 bases. Trimming removed 6 bases from V and 8 bases from J; junction bases left unmatched: 10. Germline V lookup: CDR1 SNHLY, CDR2 FYNNEI. The CDR3 loop spans 14 amino acids. CDR3 in amino acids: CASRSKQGWHEQFF. The CDR3 DNA follows: TGTGCCAGCAGATCGAAACAGGGGTGGCATGAGCAGTTCTTC.

The genes are TRBV5-1 and TRBJ2-7; D unclear. The CDR3 spans 13 residues. CDR1 SGHRS and CDR2 YFSETQ come from the germline V gene. Trimming took off 1 base at V and 7 bases at J, with 12 bases between the two ends. The CDR3 coding sequence is TGCGCCAGCAGCTTGCCTCCCCAAGGTGAGCAGTACTTC. It specifies CASSLPPQGEQYF.

The genes are TRBV7-2 and TRBJ2-1; D might be TRBD2 (5 bases). The CDR3 extends over 17 amino acids. The germline gives CDR1 SGHTA, CDR2 FQGNSA. Trimming removed 1 base at V and 6 bases at J, with 19 bases between. The CDR3 region is CASSLVGRRGTLNEQFF. CDR3 coding DNA: TGTGCCAGCAGCTTAGTAGGAAGACGGGGTACCCTCAATGAGCAGTTCTTC.

This clone has only a few counts. CDR3 in amino acids: CASSSPELGWTEAFF. The CDR3 DNA is TGCGCCAGCAGCTCCCCTGAATTGGGATGGACTGAAGCTTTCTTT. The chain is built from TRBV5-1 and TRBJ1-1; the D is unclear. The CDR3 extends over 15 amino acids. V lost 3 bases and J 5 bases, leaving 17 bases between the germline ends. Per the germline V gene, CDR1 is SGHRS and CDR2 is YFSETQ.

This rearrangement joins TRBV5-6 to TRBJ1-1, with D perhaps matching TRBD1 (5 bases). The germline CDR1 and CDR2 sequences are SGHDT and YYEEEE. The CDR3 is 17 amino acids. The V gene lost 3 bases and the J gene lost 0 bases, with 18 bases spanning the gap. The CDR3: CASSYRHGALMNTEAFF. For the CDR3, the DNA is TGTGCCAGCAGCTATCGGCATGGGGCCCTAATGAACACTGAAGCTTTCTTT.

As regards this clone: Other DNA sequences from this sample encode an identical CDR3 as well. The genes are TRBV5-1 and TRBJ1-3; tentative D call: TRBD1 (5 bases). V was trimmed by 6 bases and J by 0 bases, leaving 10 bases between them. CDR1 and CDR2 (germline): SGHRS, YFSETQ. The CDR3 sequence is 14 residues long. CDR3 nucleotides: TGCGCCAGCACGGGTGGGGCCTCTGGAAACACCATATATTTT. Amino acid sequence: CASTGGASGNTIYF.

This clone appeared a single time. The V and J genes are TRBV27 and TRBJ2-6, with D possibly being TRBD1 (5 bases). V gave up 10 bases and J gave up 4 bases, with 14 bases separating them. The CDR3 is made up of 14 amino acids. Germline V gene sequence: CDR1 MNHEY, CDR2 SMNVEV (reference sequence). CDR3 sequence: CATRGRAGANVLTF. The CDR3 nucleotides read TGTGCCACCCGCGGCAGGGCCGGGGCCAACGTCCTGACTTTC.

This chain links TRBV11-2 with TRBJ2-3; a weak D match, TRBD1 (6 bases). Between the trimmed V and J ends, which lost 5 bases and 7 bases, there was a span of 16 bases. Germline V CDR1 and CDR2: SGHAT, FQNNGV. The CDR3 totals 14 residues. The CDR3 nucleotides are TGTGCCAGCAGCCGGGACACCGGCCAAAATACGCAGTATTTT. This sequence encodes CASSRDTGQNTQYF.

V usage is TRBV4-1 and J usage is TRBJ2-1; TRBD1 matches at 10 bases. Germline V gene lookup returns CDR1 MGHRA and CDR2 YSYEKL. V dropped 4 bases and J dropped 4; count of bases not matched to a gene: 7. This CDR3 comprises 16 residues. The DNA for the CDR3 is TGCGCCAGCAGCCGCCTGGGACAGGGGATGTACAATGAGCAGTTCTTC. Amino acid sequence: CASSRLGQGMYNEQFF.

V and J are TRBV18 and TRBJ1-3; a possible D gene is TRBD1 (5 bases). From germline, CDR1 is KGHSH and CDR2 LQKENI. V was pared by 2 bases and J by 2 bases, with 13 bases between. This CDR3 has 16 residues. The CDR3 DNA reads TGTGCCAGCTCACCAGCGAGCGGGGGAACTGGAAACACCATATATTTT. It is translated as CASSPASGGTGNTIYF.